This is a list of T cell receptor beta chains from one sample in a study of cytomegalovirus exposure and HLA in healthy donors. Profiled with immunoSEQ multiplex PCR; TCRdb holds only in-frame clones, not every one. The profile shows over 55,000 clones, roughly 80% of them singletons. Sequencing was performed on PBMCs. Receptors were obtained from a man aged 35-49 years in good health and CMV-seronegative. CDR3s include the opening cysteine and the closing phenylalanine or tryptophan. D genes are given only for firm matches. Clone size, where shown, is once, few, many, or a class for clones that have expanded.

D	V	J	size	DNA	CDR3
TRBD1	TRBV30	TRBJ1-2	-	TGTGCCTGGGGACAGGGGATTCATGGCTACACCTTC	CAWGQGIHGYTF
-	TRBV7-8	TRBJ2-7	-	TGTGCCAGCAGCTTAGCCGAGAGGGTTTACGAGCAGTACTTC	CASSLAERVYEQYF
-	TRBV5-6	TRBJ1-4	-	TGTGCCAGCAGCTTGGCCCCTGGGGGCGGTGGAGAAAAACTGTTTTTT	CASSLAPGGGGEKLFF
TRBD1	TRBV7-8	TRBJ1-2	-	TGTGCCAGCAGCTTAGCGGACAGGGAGTTTGGCTACACCTTC	CASSLADREFGYTF
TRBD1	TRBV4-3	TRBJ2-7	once	TGCGCCAGCAGCCGAAGCCGGGACAGAGTTTACGAGCAGTACTTC	CASSRSRDRVYEQYF
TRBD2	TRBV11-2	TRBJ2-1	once	TGTGCCAGCAGCTTACCGCCCCTAGCGGGGTTCAATGAGCAGTTCTTC	CASSLPPLAGFNEQFF
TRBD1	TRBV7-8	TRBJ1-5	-	TGTGCCAGCAGCTTAGGTTCTGGGACAGGGCCTAGCAATCAGCCCCAGCATTTT	CASSLGSGTGPSNQPQHF
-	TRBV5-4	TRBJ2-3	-	TGTGCCAGCAGCTTGATCGGACTAGGGGGATCTAGCACAGATACGCAGTATTTT	CASSLIGLGGSSTDTQYF
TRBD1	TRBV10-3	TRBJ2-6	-	TGTGCCATCAGCCTACAGGGGGTGTCCAACGTCCTGACTTTC	CAISLQGVSNVLTF
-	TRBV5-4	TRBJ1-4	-	TGTGCCAGCAGCGTCCGGGACAACTCTGAAAAACTGTTTTTT	CASSVRDNSEKLFF